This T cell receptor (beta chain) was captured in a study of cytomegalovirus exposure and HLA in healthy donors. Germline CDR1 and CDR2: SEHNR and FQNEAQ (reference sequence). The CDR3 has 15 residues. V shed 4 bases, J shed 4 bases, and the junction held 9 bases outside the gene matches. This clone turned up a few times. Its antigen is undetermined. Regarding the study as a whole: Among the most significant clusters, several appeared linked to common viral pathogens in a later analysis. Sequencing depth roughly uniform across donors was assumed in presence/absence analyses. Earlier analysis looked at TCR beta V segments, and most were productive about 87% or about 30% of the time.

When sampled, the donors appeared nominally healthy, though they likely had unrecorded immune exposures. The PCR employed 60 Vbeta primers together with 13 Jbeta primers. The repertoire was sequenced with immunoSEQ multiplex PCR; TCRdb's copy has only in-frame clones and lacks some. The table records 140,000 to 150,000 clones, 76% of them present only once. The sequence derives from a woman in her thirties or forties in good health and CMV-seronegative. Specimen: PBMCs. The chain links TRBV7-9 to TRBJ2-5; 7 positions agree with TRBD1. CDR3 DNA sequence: TGTGCCAGCAGCTCGAGACAGGGCTTGAGAGAGACCCAGTACTTC. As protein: CASSSRQGLRETQYF. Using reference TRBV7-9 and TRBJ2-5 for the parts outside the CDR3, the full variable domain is DTGVSQNPRHKITKRGQNVTFRCDPISEHNRLYWYRQTLGQGPEFLTYFQNEAQLEKSRLLSDRFSAERPKGSFSTLEIQRTEQGDSAMYLCASSSRQGLRETQYFGPGTRLLVL.